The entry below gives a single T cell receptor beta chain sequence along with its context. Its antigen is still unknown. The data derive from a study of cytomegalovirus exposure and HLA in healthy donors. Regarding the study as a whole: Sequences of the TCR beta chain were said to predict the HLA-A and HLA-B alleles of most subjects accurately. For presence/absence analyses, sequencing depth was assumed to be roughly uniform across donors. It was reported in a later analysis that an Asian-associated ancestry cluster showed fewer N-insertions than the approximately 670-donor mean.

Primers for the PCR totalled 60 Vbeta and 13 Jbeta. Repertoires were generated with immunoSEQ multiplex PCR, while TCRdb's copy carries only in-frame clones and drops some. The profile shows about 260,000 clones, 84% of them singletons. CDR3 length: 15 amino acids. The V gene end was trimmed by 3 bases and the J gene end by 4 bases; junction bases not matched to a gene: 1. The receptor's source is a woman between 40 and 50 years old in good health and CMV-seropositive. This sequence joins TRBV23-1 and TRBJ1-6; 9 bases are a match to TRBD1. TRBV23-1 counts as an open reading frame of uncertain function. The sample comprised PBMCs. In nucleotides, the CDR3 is TGCGCCAGCAGTCAGGGACAGGGTTATAATTCACCCCTCCACTTT. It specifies CASSQGQGYNSPLHF.